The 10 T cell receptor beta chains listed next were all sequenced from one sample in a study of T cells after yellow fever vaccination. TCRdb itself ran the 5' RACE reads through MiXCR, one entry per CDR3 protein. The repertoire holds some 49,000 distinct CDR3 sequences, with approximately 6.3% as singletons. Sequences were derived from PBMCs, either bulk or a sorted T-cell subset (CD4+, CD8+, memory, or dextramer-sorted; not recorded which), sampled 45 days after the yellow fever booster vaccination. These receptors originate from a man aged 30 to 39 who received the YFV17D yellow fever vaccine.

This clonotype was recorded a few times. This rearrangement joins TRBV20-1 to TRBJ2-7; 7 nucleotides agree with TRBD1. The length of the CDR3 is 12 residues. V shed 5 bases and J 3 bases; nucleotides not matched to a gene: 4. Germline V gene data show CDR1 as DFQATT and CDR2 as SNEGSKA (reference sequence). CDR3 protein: CSASDRSYEQYF. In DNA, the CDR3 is TGCAGTGCTTCGGACAGGAGCTACGAGCAGTACTTC.

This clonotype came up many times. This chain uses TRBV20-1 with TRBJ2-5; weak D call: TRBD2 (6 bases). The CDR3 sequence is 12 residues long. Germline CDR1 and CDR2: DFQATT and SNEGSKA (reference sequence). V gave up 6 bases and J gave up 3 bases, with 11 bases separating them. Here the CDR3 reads CSAPRGKETQYF. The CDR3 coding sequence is TGCAGTGCACCTCGGGGGAAAGAGACCCAGTACTTC.

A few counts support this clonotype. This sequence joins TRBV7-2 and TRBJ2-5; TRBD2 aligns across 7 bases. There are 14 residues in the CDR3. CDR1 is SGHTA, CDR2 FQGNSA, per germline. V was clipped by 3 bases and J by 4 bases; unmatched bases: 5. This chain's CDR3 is CASSFGGFGETQYF. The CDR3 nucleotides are TGTGCCAGCAGCTTCGGGGGGTTCGGAGAGACCCAGTACTTC.

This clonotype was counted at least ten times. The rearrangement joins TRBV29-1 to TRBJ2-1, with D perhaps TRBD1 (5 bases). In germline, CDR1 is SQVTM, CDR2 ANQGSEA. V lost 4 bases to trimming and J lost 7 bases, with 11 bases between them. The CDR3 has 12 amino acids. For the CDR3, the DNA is TGCAGCGTTGGGGGAAAGGGGAATGAGCAGTTCTTC. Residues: CSVGGKGNEQFF.

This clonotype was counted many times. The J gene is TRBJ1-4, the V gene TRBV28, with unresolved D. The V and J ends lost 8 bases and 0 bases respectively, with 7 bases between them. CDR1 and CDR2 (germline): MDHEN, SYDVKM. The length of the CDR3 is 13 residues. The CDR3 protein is CASQRTTNEKLFF. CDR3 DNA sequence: TGTGCCAGCCAACGAACAACTAATGAAAAACTGTTTTTT. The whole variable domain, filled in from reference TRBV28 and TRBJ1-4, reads DVKVTQSSRYLVKRTGEKVFLECVQDMDHENMFWYRQDPGLGLRLIYFSYDVKMKEKGDIPEGYSVSREKKERFSLILESASTNQTSMYLCASQRTTNEKLFFGSGTQLSVL.

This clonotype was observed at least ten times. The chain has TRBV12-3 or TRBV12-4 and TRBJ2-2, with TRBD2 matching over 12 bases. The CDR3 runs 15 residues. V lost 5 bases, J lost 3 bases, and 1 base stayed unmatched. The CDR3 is CASSPSGRDTGELFF. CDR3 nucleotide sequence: TGTGCCAGCAGTCCTAGCGGGAGGGACACCGGGGAGCTGTTTTTT.

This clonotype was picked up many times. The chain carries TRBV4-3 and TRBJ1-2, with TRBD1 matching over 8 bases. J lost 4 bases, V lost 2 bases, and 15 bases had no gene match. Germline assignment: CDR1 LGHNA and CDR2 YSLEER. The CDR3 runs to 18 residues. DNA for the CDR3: TGCGCCAGCAGCCAACCCCAAGGGACAGGCCCCTGGGGCTATGGCTACACCTTC. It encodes CASSQPQGTGPWGYGYTF.

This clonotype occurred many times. CDR3 sequence reads: CASSQVGGSTDTQYF. The CDR3, as DNA: TGTGCCAGCAGCCAAGTCGGGGGGAGCACAGATACGCAGTATTTT. The chain combines TRBV7-3 with TRBJ2-3; TRBD2 matches at 7 bases. The CDR3 totals 15 residues. Germline loops: CDR1 SGHTA, CDR2 FQGTGA. With V trimmed by 5 bases and J by 0 bases, 5 bases remained unmatched.

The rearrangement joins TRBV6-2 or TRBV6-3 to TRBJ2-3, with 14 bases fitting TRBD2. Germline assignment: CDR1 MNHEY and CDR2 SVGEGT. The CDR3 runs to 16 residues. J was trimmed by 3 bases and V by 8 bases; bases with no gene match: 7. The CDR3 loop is CASRPGTSGRTDTQYF. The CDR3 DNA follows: TGTGCCAGCCGGCCCGGGACTAGCGGGAGAACAGATACGCAGTATTTT.

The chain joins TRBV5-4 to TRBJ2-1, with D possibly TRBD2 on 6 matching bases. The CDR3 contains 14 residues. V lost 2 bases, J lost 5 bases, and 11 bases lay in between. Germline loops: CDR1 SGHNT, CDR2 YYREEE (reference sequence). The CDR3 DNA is TGTGCCAGCAGCTTTCCCGGGACTGACAATGAGCAGTTCTTC. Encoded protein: CASSFPGTDNEQFF.